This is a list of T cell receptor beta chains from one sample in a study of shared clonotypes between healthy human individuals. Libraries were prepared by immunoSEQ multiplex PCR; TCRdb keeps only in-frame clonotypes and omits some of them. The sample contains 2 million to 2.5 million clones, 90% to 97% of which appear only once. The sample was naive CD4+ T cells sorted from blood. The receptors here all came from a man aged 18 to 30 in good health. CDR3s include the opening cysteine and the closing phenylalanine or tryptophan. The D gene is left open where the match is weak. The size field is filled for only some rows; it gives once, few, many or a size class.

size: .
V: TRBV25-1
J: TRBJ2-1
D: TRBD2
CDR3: CASSVLAAYGANEQFF
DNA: TGTGCCAGCAGTGTTCTAGCGGCCTATGGGGCGAATGAGCAGTTCTTC

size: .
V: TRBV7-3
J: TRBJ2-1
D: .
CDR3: CASGQGSSNEQFF
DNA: TGTGCCAGCGGCCAGGGGAGCTCCAATGAGCAGTTCTTC

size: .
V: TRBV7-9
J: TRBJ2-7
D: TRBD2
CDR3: CASSPPGLDYEQYF
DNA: TGTGCCAGCAGTCCCCCGGGACTAGACTACGAGCAGTACTTC

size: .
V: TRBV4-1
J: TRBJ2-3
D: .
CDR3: CASSQDFGGGTDTQYF
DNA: TGCGCCAGCAGCCAAGATTTCGGGGGAGGCACAGATACGCAGTATTTT

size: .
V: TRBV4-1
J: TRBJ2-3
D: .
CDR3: CASSQGGGSTDTQYF
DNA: TGCGCCAGCAGCCAGGGCGGCGGGAGCACAGATACGCAGTATTTT

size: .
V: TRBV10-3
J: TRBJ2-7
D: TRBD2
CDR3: CAIRTPGLAGFDEQYF
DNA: TGTGCCATCAGGACGCCCGGACTAGCGGGGTTTGACGAGCAGTACTTC

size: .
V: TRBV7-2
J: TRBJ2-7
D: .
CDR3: CASSSIIALTYEQYF
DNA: TGTGCCAGCAGCTCAATTATCGCCCTTACCTACGAGCAGTACTTC

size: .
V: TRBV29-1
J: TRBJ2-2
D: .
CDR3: CSVVVAGKNTGELFF
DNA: TGCAGCGTTGTGGTCGCCGGGAAGAACACCGGGGAGCTGTTTTTT

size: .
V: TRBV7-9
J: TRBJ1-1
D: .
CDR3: CASSPEEIFLFRGAFF
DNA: TGTGCCAGCAGCCCTGAAGAAATTTTTCTTTTCCGGGGAGCTTTCTTT

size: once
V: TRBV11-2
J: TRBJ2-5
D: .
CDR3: CASSPRTYETQYF
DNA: TGTGCCAGCAGCCCCCGGACCTACGAGACCCAGTACTTC

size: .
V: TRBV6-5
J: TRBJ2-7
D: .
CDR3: CASSYSNGGAYEQYF
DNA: TGTGCCAGCAGTTACTCGAACGGTGGGGCCTACGAGCAGTACTTC

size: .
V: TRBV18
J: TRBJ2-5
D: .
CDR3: CASSPGLRQYQETQYF
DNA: TGTGCCAGCTCACCTGGTTTGCGGCAGTACCAAGAGACCCAGTACTTC

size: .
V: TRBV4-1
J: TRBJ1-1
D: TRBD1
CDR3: CASSQWDRGTEAFF
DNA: TGCGCCAGCAGCCAATGGGACAGGGGGACTGAAGCTTTCTTT

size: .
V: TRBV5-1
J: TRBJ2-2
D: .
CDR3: CASSLIVGPSTGELFF
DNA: TGCGCCAGCAGCTTGATAGTAGGCCCGAGCACCGGGGAGCTGTTTTTT

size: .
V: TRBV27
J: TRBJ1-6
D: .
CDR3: CASSSPGLNSPLHF
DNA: TGTGCCAGCAGTTCCCCGGGCCTTAATTCACCCCTCCACTTT

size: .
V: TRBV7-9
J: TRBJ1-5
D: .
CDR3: CASSLGPSGNQPQHF
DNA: TGTGCCAGCAGCTTAGGCCCCTCCGGAAATCAGCCCCAGCATTTT

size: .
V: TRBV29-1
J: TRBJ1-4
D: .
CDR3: CSVEWGVGEKLFF
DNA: TGCAGCGTTGAATGGGGGGTCGGGGAAAAACTGTTTTTT

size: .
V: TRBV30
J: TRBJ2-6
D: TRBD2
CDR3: CAWSVSRTSGGSGANVLTF
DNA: TGTGCCTGGAGTGTCTCTCGGACTAGCGGGGGTTCTGGGGCCAACGTCCTGACTTTC

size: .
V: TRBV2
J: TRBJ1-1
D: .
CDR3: CASSELNTEAFF
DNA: TGTGCCAGCAGTGAACTTAACACTGAAGCTTTCTTT

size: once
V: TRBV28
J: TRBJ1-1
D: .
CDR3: CASSSPGNTEAFF
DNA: TGTGCCAGCAGCTCCCCCGGGAACACTGAAGCTTTCTTT

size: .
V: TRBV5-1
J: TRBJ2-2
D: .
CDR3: CASSFGAGWNTGELFF
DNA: TGCGCCAGCAGCTTCGGGGCAGGGTGGAACACCGGGGAGCTGTTTTTT

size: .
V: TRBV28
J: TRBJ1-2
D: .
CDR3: CASSPHSGHIPSGYTF
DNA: TGTGCCAGCAGTCCACATTCGGGACACATCCCAAGTGGCTACACCTTC

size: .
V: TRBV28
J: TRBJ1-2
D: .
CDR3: CAALMPAGKNYGYTF
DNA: TGTGCCGCATTAATGCCGGCAGGGAAGAACTATGGCTACACCTTC

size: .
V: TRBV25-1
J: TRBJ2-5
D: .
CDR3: CASSEYGWGEETQYF
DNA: TGTGCCAGCAGTGAATATGGGTGGGGGGAGGAGACCCAGTACTTC

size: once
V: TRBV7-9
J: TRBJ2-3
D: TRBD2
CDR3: CASSLGSGSPTDTQYF
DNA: TGTGCCAGCAGCTTGGGTAGCGGGAGTCCCACAGATACGCAGTATTTT

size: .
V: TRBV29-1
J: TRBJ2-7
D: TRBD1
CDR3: CSGARDRDPYEQYF
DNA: TGCAGCGGAGCGCGGGACAGGGACCCCTACGAGCAGTACTTC

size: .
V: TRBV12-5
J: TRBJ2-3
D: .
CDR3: CASGLEGTADTQYF
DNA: TGTGCTAGTGGTTTGGAGGGGACCGCAGATACGCAGTATTTT

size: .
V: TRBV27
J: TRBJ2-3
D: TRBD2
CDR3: CASSFGTSGGTDTQYF
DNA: TGTGCCAGCAGTTTCGGGACTAGCGGGGGCACAGATACGCAGTATTTT

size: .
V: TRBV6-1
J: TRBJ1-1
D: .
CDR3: CASSVWTETEAFF
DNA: TGTGCCAGCAGTGTATGGACAGAAACTGAAGCTTTCTTT

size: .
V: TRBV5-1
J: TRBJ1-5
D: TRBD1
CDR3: CASSLTLRETGGGQPQHF
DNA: TGCGCCAGCAGCTTGACCCTCCGCGAAACAGGGGGCGGGCAGCCCCAGCATTTT

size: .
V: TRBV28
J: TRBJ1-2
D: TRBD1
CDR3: CASSLPGQGIRGYTF
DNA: TGTGCCAGCAGTTTACCGGGACAGGGAATACGAGGCTACACCTTC

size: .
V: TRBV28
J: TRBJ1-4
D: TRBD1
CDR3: CASSFSVGTGPNEKLFF
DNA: TGTGCCAGCAGTTTTTCTGTAGGGACAGGACCTAATGAAAAACTGTTTTTT

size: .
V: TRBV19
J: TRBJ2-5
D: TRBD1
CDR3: CASSPDRAKTQYF
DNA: TGTGCCAGTAGTCCGGACAGGGCAAAGACCCAGTACTTC

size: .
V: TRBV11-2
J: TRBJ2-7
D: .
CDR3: CASSLGAEYEQYF
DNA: TGTGCCAGCAGCTTAGGGGCGGAGTACGAGCAGTACTTC

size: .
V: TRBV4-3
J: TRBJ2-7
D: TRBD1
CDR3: CASSLIGAGGNEQYF
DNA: TGCGCCAGCAGCCTCATAGGGGCAGGGGGCAACGAGCAGTACTTC

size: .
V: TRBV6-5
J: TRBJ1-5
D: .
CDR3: CASSHSGQINQPQHF
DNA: TGTGCCAGCAGCCACTCAGGGCAAATCAATCAGCCCCAGCATTTT

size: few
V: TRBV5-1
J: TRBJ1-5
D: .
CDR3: CASSSGPDQPQHF
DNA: TGCGCCAGCAGCTCAGGTCCAGATCAGCCCCAGCATTTT

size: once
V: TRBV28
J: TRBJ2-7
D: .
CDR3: CASTDGGLGKSYEQYF
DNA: TGTGCCAGCACCGACGGGGGTTTGGGCAAGTCCTACGAGCAGTACTTC

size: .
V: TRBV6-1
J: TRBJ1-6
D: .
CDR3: CAATSLQGQSPLHF
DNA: TGTGCCGCCACTTCCCTCCAGGGGCAGTCGCCCCTCCACTTT

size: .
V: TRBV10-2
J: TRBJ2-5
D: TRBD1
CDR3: CASSRQGNQETQYF
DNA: TGCGCCAGCAGTCGACAGGGGAATCAAGAGACCCAGTACTTC

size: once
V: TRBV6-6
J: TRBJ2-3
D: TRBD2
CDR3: CASSTGTSSGDTQYF
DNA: TGTGCCAGCAGTACCGGGACTAGTTCGGGAGATACGCAGTATTTT

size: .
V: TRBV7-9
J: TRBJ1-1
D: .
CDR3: CASSPLVEADTEAFF
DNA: TGTGCCAGCAGCCCCTTGGTGGAGGCTGACACTGAAGCTTTCTTT

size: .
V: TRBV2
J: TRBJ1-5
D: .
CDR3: CASSDGTNSNQPQHF
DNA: TGTGCCAGCAGTGATGGGACAAATAGCAATCAGCCCCAGCATTTT

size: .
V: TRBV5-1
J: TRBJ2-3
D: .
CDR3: CASSFSNGVADTQYF
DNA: TGCGCCAGCAGCTTTTCCAACGGGGTCGCAGATACGCAGTATTTT

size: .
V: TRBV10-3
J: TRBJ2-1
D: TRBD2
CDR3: CAITPGLAGENEQFF
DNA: TGTGCCATCACTCCAGGCCTAGCGGGGGAGAATGAGCAGTTCTTC

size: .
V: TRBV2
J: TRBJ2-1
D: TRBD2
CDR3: CASSLGGNSYNEQFF
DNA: TGTGCCAGCAGCCTCGGGGGGAACTCCTACAATGAGCAGTTCTTC

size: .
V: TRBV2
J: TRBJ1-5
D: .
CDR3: CASSEGRQNQPQHF
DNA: TGTGCCAGCAGTGAAGGCAGGCAGAATCAGCCCCAGCATTTT

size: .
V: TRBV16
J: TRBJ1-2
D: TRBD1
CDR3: CASSQWGTGANYGYTF
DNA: TGTGCCAGCAGCCAATGGGGGACAGGGGCTAACTATGGCTACACCTTC

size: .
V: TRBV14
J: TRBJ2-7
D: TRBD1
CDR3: CASSLNRDRHEQYF
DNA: TGTGCCAGCAGCCTCAACCGGGACAGGCACGAGCAGTACTTC

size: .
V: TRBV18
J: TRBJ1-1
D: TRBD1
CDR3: CASSPGQGGTEAFF
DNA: TGTGCCAGCTCACCCGGACAGGGAGGAACTGAAGCTTTCTTT

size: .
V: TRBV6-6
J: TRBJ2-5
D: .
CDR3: CASSLRETQYF
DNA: TGTGCCAGCAGCCTCAGGGAGACCCAGTACTTC

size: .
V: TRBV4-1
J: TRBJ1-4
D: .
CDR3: CASSPTGPGGKLFF
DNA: TGCGCCAGCAGCCCAACAGGTCCGGGGGGGAAACTGTTTTTT